The source of this T cell receptor beta chain is a study of blood T cells in healthy people across ages. In regard to this clonotype: Its antigen is still unknown.

The second PCR ran roughly 6 to 11 cycles with a sample-barcoded 5' primer and J-beta primers. Tagging of each cDNA molecule was performed by a template-switch adaptor with 12 random nucleotides. TCRdb processed the 5' RACE reads anew with MiXCR; each CDR3 protein has one entry. The sample shows over 600,000 distinct CDR3 sequences, approximately 40% of them seen only once. Every donor gave 8 to 10 milliliters of peripheral blood. Overall study findings and caveats: Naive CD4+ cells and diversity were both higher in long-lived donors than in aged donors.

This TCR derives from a man older than 75 in good health. The sequencing sample was made of blood.

The CDR3 bases are TGTGCCAGCAGCCGATACAAAGGAGGCAATCAGCCCCAGCATTTT. This sequence encodes CASSRYKGGNQPQHF. This sequence joins TRBV3-1 and TRBJ1-5; no definite D call. The CDR3 is 15 residues long. Per the germline V gene, CDR1 is LGHDT and CDR2 is YNNKEL (reference sequence). The V end lost 4 bases, the J end lost 2 bases, and 12 bases lay between the germline ends.